The entry that follows covers one T cell receptor beta chain sequence. Its antigen is currently unknown. This entry is derived from a study of shared clonotypes between healthy human individuals. Study-level points and caveats: Non-shared clonotypes had lower generation probabilities than clonotypes shared by all four sorted-subset donors. Several donors showed sharing of around 5.3% of naive CD4 clonotypes.

Germline CDR1 reads MDHEN; CDR2 reads SYDVKM. V dropped 10 bases and J dropped 4 bases, with 14 bases sitting between them. The CDR3 has 12 residues. Per the authors' pipeline: As immunoSEQ supplied junction-only sequences (without quality scores), filtering differed. Sequenced by immunoSEQ multiplex PCR; TCRdb stores in-frame clones only, minus some. Clone size and V and J calls were adopted from that table, with D and trimming inferred from the DNA. Found here are fewer than 200,000 clones, roughly 91% of them singletons; the top ten hold more than 0.065%. Recent acute infections and vaccinations were absent in the healthy HIV-negative adult donors.

The rearrangement uses TRBV28 and TRBJ2-7; no definite D call. What was sequenced was naive CD4+ T cells sorted from blood. The subset: CD45RA+ positively selected. This clonotype originated in a woman in her twenties or thirties in good health. The CDR3 sequence is CATDDTPYEQYF. The CDR3 DNA reads as TGTGCCACCGACGACACCCCTTACGAGCAGTACTTC.